This T cell receptor (beta chain) was sequenced for a study of blood T cells in healthy people across ages (dated by TCRdb to the mid-2010s). General notes on the study: In model experiments, template switching captured roughly one uniquely barcoded TCR beta cDNA molecule for every two T cells. To avoid experimental bias, donors of different ages were randomly spread across the sequencing lanes. Donors were grouped into four age groups: young (average about 15 years), middle-aged (39), aged (62) and long-lived (about 89). The study measured age-related changes in TCR beta repertoire diversity using deep sequencing normalized with unique cDNA molecular identifiers. For two donors (one aged 18 to 30 and one aged 80 or older), the study analyzed two additional independent replicas of 1 million unique cDNA reads from the same blood draw.

Donors were a few dozen systemically healthy Caucasian individuals from Russia aged roughly 6 to 90 years. Each donor gave about 9.7 milliliters of peripheral blood, drawn into EDTA-treated Vacutainer tubes. Ficoll-Paque density-gradient centrifugation was used to isolate PBMCs, with at least 6.5 million per sample. Trizol reagent was used to extract total RNA from the PBMCs, yielding at least 6 micrograms per sample. For every donor, flow cytometry on a PBMC aliquot measured the percentage of naive CD45RAhigh/CD27high T cells. As for this clonotype: Its antigen remains unidentified. Per-base quality was not reported, and no clone a single base away is much larger than it.

CDR1 is given as SQVTM and CDR2 as ANQGSEA, both from the germline V gene. Counted from cysteine to phenylalanine, this CDR3 has 14 amino acids. The sequence is cut down to CDR3 DNA, 42 bases in frame from base 1. A distance of 13 bases separates the germline ends of V and J, which lose 4 bases and 1 base respectively. The research as a whole found: Since profiling was done on bulk unsorted PBMCs, naive and antigen-experienced compartments could not be conclusively compared. There was a strong correlation between observed TCR beta diversity and the percentage of naive T cells measured by flow cytometry. Estimates of total diversity from one million sequenced T cells were regarded as lower bounds and underestimates. Donor CMV infection status was unknown, potentially confounding age-related changes in expanded clonotypes. The long-lived group showed more naive CD4+ T cells, fewer expanded clones and increased TCR diversity than the aged group, suggesting age selection. As age increased, observed TCR beta diversity per million T cells dropped in a roughly linear way, and a significant reduction was already evident by age 40.

Libraries came from 5' RACE. The data were produced on an Illumina HiSeq 2500. A second PCR of 7 to 11 cycles was run with a J-beta primer mix and a sample-barcoded 5' primer. A unique molecular identifier was introduced onto each TCR beta cDNA molecule by a template-switch 5' adaptor carrying 12 random nucleotides. Each sample yielded at least 3 million CDR3-containing paired-end reads. All of the RNA was converted into first-strand cDNA using the Mint cDNA synthesis kit, with a TRBC-specific oligonucleotide serving as the primer. All cDNA was treated with uracil-DNA glycosylase and then went through a first 18-cycle PCR with the universal primers M1SS and BC2_uni_R. The original methods were these. Each sample was normalized by randomly selecting 1 million high-quality reads, each carrying a distinct molecular identifier. Instead of being binned into consensus sequences, reads with shared molecular identifiers were discarded. MiTCR, run with a Q25 quality threshold and the strictest error-elimination algorithm, handled CDR3 identification, clonotype clustering and error correction. A nonparametric unseen species model using Euler transformation provided a lower-bound estimate of total TCR beta diversity. TCRdb redid the processing of the public reads, applying fastp at Q25 and MiXCR, and retained in-frame beta chains. Merged by CDR3 protein, the rows form single entries marked with the most common genes and DNA. These V and J calls are TCRdb output, not the study's own analysis. This sample lists more than 1.4 million distinct CDR3 sequences; 35% to 45% were detected once. The ten largest clones capture around 8% of the sample.

Here the chain combines TRBV29-1 and TRBJ1-1; a tentative D match to TRBD1 spans 6 bases. Sequencing input: blood. This receptor was obtained from a woman between 18 and 30 years old in good health. The DNA sequence is given as TGCAGCGTTGTAGTGGGGGCCGGGAACACTGAAGCTTTCTTT. It specifies CSVVVGAGNTEAFF.